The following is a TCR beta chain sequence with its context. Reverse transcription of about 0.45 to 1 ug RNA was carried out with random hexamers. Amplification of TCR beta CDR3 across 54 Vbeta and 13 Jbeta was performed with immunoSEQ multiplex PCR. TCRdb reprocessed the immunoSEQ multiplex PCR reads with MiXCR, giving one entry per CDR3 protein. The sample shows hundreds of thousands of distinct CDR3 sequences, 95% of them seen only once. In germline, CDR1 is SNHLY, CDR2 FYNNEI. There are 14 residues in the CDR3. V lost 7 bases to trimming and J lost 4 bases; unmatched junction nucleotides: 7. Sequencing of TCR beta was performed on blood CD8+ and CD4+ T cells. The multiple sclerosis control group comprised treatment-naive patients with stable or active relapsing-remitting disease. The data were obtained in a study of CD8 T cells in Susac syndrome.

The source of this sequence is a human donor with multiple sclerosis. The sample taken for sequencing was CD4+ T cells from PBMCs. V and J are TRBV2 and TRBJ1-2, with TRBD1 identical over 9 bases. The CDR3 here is CASTRDREGYGYTF. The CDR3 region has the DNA TGTGCCAGCACTAGGGACAGGGAGGGCTATGGCTACACCTTC. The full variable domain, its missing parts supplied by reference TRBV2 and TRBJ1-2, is EPEVTQTPSHQVTQMGQEVILRCVPISNHLYFYWYRQILGQKVEFLVSFYNNEISEKSEIFDDQFSVERPDGSNFTLKIRSTKLEDSAMYFCASTRDREGYGYTFGSGTRLTVV.